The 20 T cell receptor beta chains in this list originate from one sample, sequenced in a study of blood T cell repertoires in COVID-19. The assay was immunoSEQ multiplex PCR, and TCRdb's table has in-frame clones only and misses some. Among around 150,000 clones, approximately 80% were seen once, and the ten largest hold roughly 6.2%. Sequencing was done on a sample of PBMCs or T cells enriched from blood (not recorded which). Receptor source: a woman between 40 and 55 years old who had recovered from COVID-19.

The CDR3 here is CASSLVLTSGGRDEQFF. CDR3 sequence (DNA): TGTGCCAGCAGCTTAGTTCTAACTAGCGGAGGCAGGGATGAGCAGTTCTTC. The chain recombines TRBV7-7 with TRBJ2-1; the match to TRBD2 covers 8 bases. V was clipped by 1 base and J by 8 bases; unmatched bases: 13. In germline, CDR1 is SSHAT, CDR2 FNYEAQ (reference sequence). The CDR3 contains 17 residues.

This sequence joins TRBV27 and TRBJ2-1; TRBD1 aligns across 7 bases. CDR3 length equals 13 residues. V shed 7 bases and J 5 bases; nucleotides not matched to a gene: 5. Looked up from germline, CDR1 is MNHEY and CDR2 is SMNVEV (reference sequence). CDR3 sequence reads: CASIGTADNEQFF. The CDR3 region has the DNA TGTGCCAGCATTGGGACAGCAGACAATGAGCAGTTCTTC.

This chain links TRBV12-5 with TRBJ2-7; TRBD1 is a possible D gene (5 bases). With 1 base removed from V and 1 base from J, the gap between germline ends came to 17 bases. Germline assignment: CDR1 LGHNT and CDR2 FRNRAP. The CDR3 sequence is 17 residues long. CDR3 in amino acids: CASGLAPMSTASYEQYF. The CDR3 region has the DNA TGTGCTAGTGGTTTGGCTCCGATGTCGACAGCTTCCTACGAGCAGTACTTC.

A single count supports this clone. CDR3 loop: CASSHLAGVNEQYF. As DNA, the CDR3 is TGTGCCAGCAGCCATCTAGCGGGAGTCAACGAGCAGTACTTC. The chain employs TRBV6-5 and TRBJ2-7, with 10 bases fitting TRBD2. This CDR3 contains 14 residues. The J segment lost 5 bases and the V segment lost 6 bases, leaving 7 bases of the junction unmatched. Germline V lookup: CDR1 MNHEY, CDR2 SVGAGI.

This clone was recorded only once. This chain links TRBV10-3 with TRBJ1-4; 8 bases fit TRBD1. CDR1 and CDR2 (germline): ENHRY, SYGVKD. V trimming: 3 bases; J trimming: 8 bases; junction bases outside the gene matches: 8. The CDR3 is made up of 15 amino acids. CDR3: CAISDLQGAEEKLFF. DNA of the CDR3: TGTGCCATCAGTGATTTGCAGGGGGCAGAGGAAAAACTGTTTTTT.

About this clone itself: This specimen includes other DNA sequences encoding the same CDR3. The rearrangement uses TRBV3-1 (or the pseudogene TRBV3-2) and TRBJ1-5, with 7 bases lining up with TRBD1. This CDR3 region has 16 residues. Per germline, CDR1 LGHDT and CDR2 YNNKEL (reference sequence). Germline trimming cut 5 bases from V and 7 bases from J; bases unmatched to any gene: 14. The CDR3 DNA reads TGTGCCAGCAGCTCGGGGCAGGGGGATTCTTACCAGCCCCAGCATTTT. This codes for CASSSGQGDSYQPQHF.

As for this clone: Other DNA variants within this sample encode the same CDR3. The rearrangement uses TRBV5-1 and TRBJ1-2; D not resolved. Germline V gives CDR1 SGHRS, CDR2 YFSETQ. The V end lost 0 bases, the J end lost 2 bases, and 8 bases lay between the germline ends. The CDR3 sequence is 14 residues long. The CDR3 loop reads CASSLGQANYGYTF. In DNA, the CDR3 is TGCGCCAGCAGCTTGGGGCAGGCAAACTATGGCTACACCTTC.

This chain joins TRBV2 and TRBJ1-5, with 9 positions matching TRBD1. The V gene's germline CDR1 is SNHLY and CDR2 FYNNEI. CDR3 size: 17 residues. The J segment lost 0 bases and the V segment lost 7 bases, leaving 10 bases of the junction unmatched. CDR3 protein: CASTSQGALYSNQPQHF. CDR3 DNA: TGTGCCAGCACCTCACAGGGGGCCTTGTATAGCAATCAGCCCCAGCATTTT.

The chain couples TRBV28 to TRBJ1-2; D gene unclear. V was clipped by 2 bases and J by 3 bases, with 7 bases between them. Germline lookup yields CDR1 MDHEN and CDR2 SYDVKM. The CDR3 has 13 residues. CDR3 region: CASSLLQYYGYTF. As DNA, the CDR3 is TGTGCCAGCAGTTTACTACAGTACTATGGCTACACCTTC.

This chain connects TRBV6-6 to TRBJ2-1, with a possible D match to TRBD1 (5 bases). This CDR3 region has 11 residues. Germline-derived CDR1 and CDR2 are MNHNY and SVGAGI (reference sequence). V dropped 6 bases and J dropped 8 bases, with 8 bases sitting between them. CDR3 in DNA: TGTGCCAGCAGCCCCAGGGATGAGCAGTTCTTC. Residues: CASSPRDEQFF.

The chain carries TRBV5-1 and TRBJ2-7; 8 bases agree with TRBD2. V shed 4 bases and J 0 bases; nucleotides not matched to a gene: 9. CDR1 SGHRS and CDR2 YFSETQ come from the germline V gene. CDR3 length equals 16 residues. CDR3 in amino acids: CASSPTVSGDSYEQYF. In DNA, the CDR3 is TGCGCCAGCAGCCCGACGGTTAGCGGGGACTCCTACGAGCAGTACTTC.

CDR3: CASSISQVGLDEQYF. CDR3 in DNA: TGTGCCAGTAGTATTTCTCAGGTGGGGCTGGACGAGCAGTACTTC. V is TRBV19 and J is TRBJ2-7; possible D gene TRBD1, 5 bases. CDR3 length equals 15 residues. The germline CDR1 and CDR2 sequences are LNHDA and SQIVND (reference sequence). V lost 3 bases and J lost 5, with 17 bases in between.

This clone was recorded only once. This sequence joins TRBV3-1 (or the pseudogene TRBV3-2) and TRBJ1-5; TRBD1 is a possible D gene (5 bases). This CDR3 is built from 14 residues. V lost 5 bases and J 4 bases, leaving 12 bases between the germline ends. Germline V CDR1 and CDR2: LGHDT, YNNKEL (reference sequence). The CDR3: CASSWSRVNQPQHF. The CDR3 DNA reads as TGTGCCAGCAGCTGGAGCAGGGTTAATCAGCCCCAGCATTTT.

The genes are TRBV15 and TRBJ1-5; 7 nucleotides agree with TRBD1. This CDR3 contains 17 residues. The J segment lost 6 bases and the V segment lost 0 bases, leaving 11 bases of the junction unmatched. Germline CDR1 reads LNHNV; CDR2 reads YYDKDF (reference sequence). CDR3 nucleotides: TGTGCCACCAGCAGAGACCCCGGGACAGAGGTTTTTCAGCCCCAGCATTTT. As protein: CATSRDPGTEVFQPQHF.

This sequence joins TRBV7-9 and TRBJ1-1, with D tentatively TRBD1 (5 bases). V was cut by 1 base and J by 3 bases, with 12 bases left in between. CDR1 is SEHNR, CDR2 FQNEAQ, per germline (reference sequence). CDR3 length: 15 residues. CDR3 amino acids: CASSLGGTQHTEAFF. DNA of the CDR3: TGTGCCAGCAGCTTAGGGGGGACTCAACACACTGAAGCTTTCTTT.

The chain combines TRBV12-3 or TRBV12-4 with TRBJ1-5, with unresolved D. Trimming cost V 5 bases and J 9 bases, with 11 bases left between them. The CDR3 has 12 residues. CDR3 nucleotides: TGTGCCAGCAGTGAGGGTAGGCGGCCCCAGCATTTT. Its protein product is CASSEGRRPQHF.

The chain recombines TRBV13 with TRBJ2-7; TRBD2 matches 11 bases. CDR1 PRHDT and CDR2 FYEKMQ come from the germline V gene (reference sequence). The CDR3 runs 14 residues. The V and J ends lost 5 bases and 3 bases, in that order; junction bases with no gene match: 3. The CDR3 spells CASSPGLAGYEQYF. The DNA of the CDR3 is TGTGCCAGCAGCCCCGGACTAGCGGGCTACGAGCAGTACTTC.

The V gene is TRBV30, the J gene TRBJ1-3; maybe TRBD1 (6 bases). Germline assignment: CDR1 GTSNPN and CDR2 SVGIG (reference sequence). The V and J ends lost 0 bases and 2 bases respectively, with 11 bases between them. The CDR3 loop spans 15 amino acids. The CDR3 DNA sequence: TGTGCCTGGAGTGTACTTACAGGGCCTGGAAACACCATATATTTT. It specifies CAWSVLTGPGNTIYF.

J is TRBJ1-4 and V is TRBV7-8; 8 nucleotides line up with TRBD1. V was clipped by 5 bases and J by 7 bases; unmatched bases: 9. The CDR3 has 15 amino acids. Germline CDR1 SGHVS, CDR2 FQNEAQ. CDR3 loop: CASSLDRGWGEKLFF. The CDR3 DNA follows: TGTGCCAGCAGCCTCGACAGGGGATGGGGTGAAAAACTGTTTTTT.

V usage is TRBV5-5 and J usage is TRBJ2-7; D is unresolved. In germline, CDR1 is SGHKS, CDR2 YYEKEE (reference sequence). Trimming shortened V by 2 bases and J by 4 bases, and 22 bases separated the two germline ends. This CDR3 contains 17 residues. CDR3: CASSFSLGSERVYEQYF. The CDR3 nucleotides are TGTGCCAGCAGCTTCAGCCTGGGTTCAGAGCGAGTGTACGAGCAGTACTTC.